This T cell receptor beta chain originates from a study of T cell repertoires in cytomegalovirus infection. Study conclusions and caveats: Identification of carriers of CMV plus the relevant HLA was achieved through cumulative public TCR beta family frequency.

Notes on this clonotype: Antigen: not known.

CDR3 length: 16 amino acids. V shed 1 base, J shed 6 bases, and the junction held 7 bases outside the gene matches. The germline V gene has CDR1 KGHDR and CDR2 SFDVKD. TCRdb ran MiXCR on the reads and lists one entry per CDR3 protein. Found here are approximately 120,000 distinct CDR3 sequences, 29% of them singletons; the top ten hold roughly three quarters. The sample was CD8+ T cells from cultured PBMCs, taken from culture after CMV antigen stimulation. This receptor was taken from a human donor in good health (CMV status not recorded). Some clones in this sample may be carry-over from other donors' samples. This chain uses TRBV24-1 with TRBJ2-1; 8 nucleotides agree with TRBD2. DNA of the CDR3: TGTGCCACCAGTGATTTAGGTAGCGGGGTTGTCAATGAGCAGTTCTTC. It specifies CATSDLGSGVVNEQFF.